The 13 T cell receptor beta chains reported below all come from one sample, sequenced in a study of tumor-infiltrating lymphocytes in localized non-small cell lung cancer. The protocol was immunoSEQ multiplex PCR, while the TCRdb copy is restricted to in-frame clones and leaves out a portion. The sample contains about 13,000 clones, 68% of which appear only once. Sequences were obtained from lung tumor tissue. The origin of the receptors is a human donor with non-small cell lung cancer.

The table lists this clone with a count of one. The V call is TRBV5-6, the J call TRBJ1-5, with TRBD1 matching 8 bases. The CDR3 totals 14 residues. Germline-derived CDR1 and CDR2 are SGHDT and YYEEEE. The V segment lost 4 bases and the J segment 6 bases; nucleotides outside the gene matches: 6. The CDR3 reads CASSADRVAQPQHF. Written as DNA, the CDR3 is TGTGCCAGCAGCGCGGACAGGGTGGCTCAGCCCCAGCATTTT. The variable domain in full, completed from reference TRBV5-6 and TRBJ1-5, reads DAGVTQSPTHLIKTRGQQVTLRCSPKSGHDTVSWYQQALGQGPQFIFQYYEEEERQRGNFPDRFSGHQFPNYSSELNVNALLLGDSALYLCASSADRVAQPQHFGDGTRLSIL.

This rearrangement joins TRBV11-3 to TRBJ1-6, with TRBD1 as a possible D gene (5 bases). Trimming took off 3 bases at V and 7 bases at J, with 10 bases between the two ends. CDR1 and CDR2 (germline): SGHNT, YENEEA. The CDR3 is 14 amino acids. CDR3 protein: CASSFGTANSPLHF. The CDR3 bases are TGTGCCAGCAGCTTCGGGACCGCCAATTCACCCCTCCACTTT.

This CDR3 is CASKAGTGLQETQYF. The DNA for the CDR3 is TGCGCCAGCAAAGCCGGGACAGGCCTCCAAGAGACCCAGTACTTC. The chain joins TRBV5-1 to TRBJ2-5; 8 nucleotides match TRBD1. CDR1 and CDR2 from the germline V gene are SGHRS and YFSETQ. Unmatched junction bases numbered 8, after V lost 6 bases and J lost 1 base. This CDR3 has 15 residues.

CDR3 DNA: TGTGCCAGCAGCTCGCGACAGGGTCTTGGGACTAGCTCACGCAATGAGCAGTTCTTC. It specifies CASSSRQGLGTSSRNEQFF. V and J are TRBV7-2 and TRBJ2-1, with 9 bases identical to TRBD2. The CDR3 contains 19 residues. The junction had 19 bases not matched to a gene; V was cut back by 4 bases and J by 6 bases. CDR1 SGHTA and CDR2 FQGNSA come from the germline V gene.

CDR3 residues: CASSSSGGPYNEQFF. CDR3 bases: TGTGCCAGCAGCTCTAGCGGGGGGCCGTACAATGAGCAGTTCTTC. V and J are TRBV9 and TRBJ2-1; TRBD2 agrees at 11 bases. Germline lookup yields CDR1 SGDLS and CDR2 YYNGEE. This CDR3 region has 15 residues. The J segment lost 4 bases and the V segment lost 4 bases, leaving 4 bases of the junction unmatched.

The genes are TRBV4-3 and TRBJ1-1, with D maybe TRBD1 (5 bases). Trimming shortened V by 0 bases and J by 5 bases, and 10 bases separated the two germline ends. There are 14 residues in the CDR3. Germline assignment: CDR1 LGHNA and CDR2 YSLEER. The CDR3 bases are TGCGCCAGCAGCCAAGAATCTGGGGGGACTGAAGCTTTCTTT. This encodes CASSQESGGTEAFF.

V and J are TRBV27 and TRBJ2-7; 9 bases agree with TRBD1. The CDR3 sequence is 14 residues long. Germline CDR1 is MNHEY and CDR2 is SMNVEV (reference sequence). The J segment lost 2 bases and the V segment lost 4 bases, leaving 3 bases of the junction unmatched. CDR3 sequence: CASSSGTGPYEQYF. CDR3 coding DNA: TGTGCCAGCAGTTCCGGGACAGGGCCCTACGAGCAGTACTTC.

V and J are TRBV11-1 and TRBJ2-1; D may match TRBD1 or TRBD2 (5 bases each). The CDR3 sequence is 16 residues long. CDR1 and CDR2 (germline): SGHAT, FQDESV (reference sequence). The germline V and J ends were trimmed by 1 base and 6 bases, with 16 bases remaining between them. The CDR3: CASSLGGWRVINEQFF. DNA of the CDR3: TGTGCCAGCAGCTTAGGGGGGTGGCGGGTGATCAATGAGCAGTTCTTC.

The chain has TRBV4-3 and TRBJ2-7, with 13 bases that match TRBD2. There are 20 residues in the CDR3. Unmatched junction bases numbered 11, after V lost 0 bases and J lost 0 bases. Germline V CDR1 and CDR2: LGHNA, YSLEER. The CDR3 DNA sequence: TGCGCCAGCAGCCAAGATTGGCCGGGACTAGCGGGGATAAGCTCCTACGAGCAGTACTTC. It is translated as CASSQDWPGLAGISSYEQYF.

V is TRBV5-1 and J is TRBJ2-3; 7 bases map to TRBD2. The CDR3 sequence is 15 residues long. Germline CDR1 reads SGHRS; CDR2 reads YFSETQ. The V segment lost 4 bases and the J segment 4 bases; nucleotides outside the gene matches: 9. The CDR3 nucleotides are TGCGCCAGCAGCGAAAGCGGGACGGAGGCAGATACGCAGTATTTT. This encodes CASSESGTEADTQYF.

This chain joins TRBV29-1 and TRBJ1-3; D gene ambiguous. Germline V CDR1 and CDR2: SQVTM, ANQGSEA. The CDR3 is 12 amino acids. V lost 6 bases, J lost 0 bases, and 6 bases lay in between. CDR3 coding DNA: TGCAGCGTGGCGCGCTCTGGAAACACCATATATTTT. Translating it yields CSVARSGNTIYF.

This clone has more than one count but fewer than ten. The CDR3 spells CASSLEDRGYNEQFF. Written as DNA, the CDR3 is TGTGCCAGCAGCTTAGAGGACAGAGGCTACAATGAGCAGTTCTTC. This sequence joins TRBV7-2 and TRBJ2-1; a weak D match, TRBD1 (6 bases). The germline V gene has CDR1 SGHTA and CDR2 FQGNSA. Deletions cut 1 base from V and 3 bases from J, with 10 bases between. This CDR3 is built from 15 residues. The variable domain in full, completed from reference TRBV7-2 and TRBJ2-1, reads GAGVSQSPSNKVTEKGKDVELRCDPISGHTALYWYRQSLGQGLEFLIYFQGNSAPDKSGLPSDRFSAERTGGSVSTLTIQRTQQEDSAVYLCASSLEDRGYNEQFFGPGTRLTVL.

This rearrangement joins TRBV25-1 to TRBJ1-1; 9 bases fit TRBD1. J gave up 3 bases and V 3 bases, and 5 bases lay outside the gene matches. Germline CDR1 is MGHDK and CDR2 is SYGVNS. The length of the CDR3 is 15 residues. The CDR3 loop is CASSEGRTGDTEAFF. The DNA for the CDR3 is TGTGCCAGCAGTGAGGGACGGACAGGGGACACTGAAGCTTTCTTT.